One and the same sample provided the 27 T cell receptor beta chains below, sequenced in a study of T cell responses to AZD1222 COVID-19 vaccine. Repertoires were generated with immunoSEQ multiplex PCR, while TCRdb's copy carries only in-frame clones and drops some. In the table there are under 200,000 clones, about 91% of which are singletons. The sequenced sample was peripheral blood, obtained on day 0 of MenACWY control vaccination. These receptor sequences come from an adult in good health.

Only one count was recorded for this clone. The chain joins TRBV6-2 or TRBV6-3 to TRBJ1-1; 9 bases fit TRBD1. Germline CDR1 is MNHEY and CDR2 is SVGEGT. V lost 1 base, J lost 9 bases, and 3 bases stayed unmatched. This CDR3 is built from 13 residues. The CDR3, as DNA: TGTGCCAGCAGTTACTTAAACAGGGGGCAAGCTTTCTTT. This codes for CASSYLNRGQAFF.

The rearrangement uses TRBV25-1 and TRBJ1-6; 9 nucleotides line up with TRBD1. The germline V gene has CDR1 MGHDK and CDR2 SYGVNS. The CDR3 is made up of 15 amino acids. The trim removed 1 base at V and 9 bases at J, leaving 4 bases unmatched. CDR3 sequence: CASSEWGQGTSPLHF. CDR3 in DNA: TGTGCCAGCAGTGAATGGGGACAGGGTACTTCACCCCTCCACTTT.

This chain uses TRBV19 with TRBJ1-5; TRBD1 is a possible D gene (6 bases). The CDR3 is 19 amino acids. Germline V gene data show CDR1 as LNHDA and CDR2 as SQIVND (reference sequence). V lost 5 bases to trimming and J lost 0 bases, with 23 bases between them. The CDR3 here is CASSGQGLASVYSNQPQHF. The CDR3 nucleotides are TGTGCCAGTAGTGGTCAGGGGTTGGCTTCGGTATATAGCAATCAGCCCCAGCATTTT. Complete variable domain (other parts from reference TRBV19 and TRBJ1-5): DGGITQSPKYLFRKEGQNVTLSCEQNLNHDAMYWYRQDPGQGLRLIYYSQIVNDFQKGDIAEGYSVSREKKESFPLTVTSAQKNPTAFYLCASSGQGLASVYSNQPQHFGDGTRLSIL.

The chain is built from TRBV20-1 and TRBJ2-4, with D perhaps matching TRBD1 (5 bases). Germline-derived CDR1 and CDR2 are DFQATT and SNEGSKA (reference sequence). The length of the CDR3 is 11 residues. The V end was cut by 3 bases, the J end by 13 bases, with 13 bases between. CDR3 in DNA: TGCAGTGCTAGTTCCGAAGACAGACAGTACTTC. Protein sequence: CSASSEDRQYF.

The rearrangement uses TRBV7-9 and TRBJ2-7; D ambiguous. Germline CDR1 and CDR2: SEHNR and FQNEAQ (reference sequence). This CDR3 is 12 amino acids long. Deletions cut 1 base from V and 7 bases from J, with 8 bases between. CDR3 coding DNA: TGTGCCAGCAGCTTAGGAGGCACAGAGCAGTACTTC. Amino acids: CASSLGGTEQYF.

This sequence joins TRBV18 and TRBJ1-5, with 10 bases identical to TRBD1. Trimming removed 5 bases from V and 3 bases from J; junction bases left unmatched: 7. Germline V gene lookup returns CDR1 KGHSH and CDR2 LQKENI. The CDR3 is 16 residues long. Here the CDR3 reads CASSLGTGASNQPQHF. Written as DNA, the CDR3 is TGTGCCAGCTCATTGGGGACAGGGGCCTCCAATCAGCCCCAGCATTTT.

The chain joins TRBV29-1 to TRBJ2-7; D call uncertain. Trimming took off 4 bases at V and 0 bases at J, with 10 bases between the two ends. The CDR3 extends over 13 amino acids. CDR1 is SQVTM and CDR2 is ANQGSEA in the germline V gene. The DNA of the CDR3 is TGCAGCGTTGTCTACGCGGTCTCCTACGAGCAGTACTTC. Translating gives CSVVYAVSYEQYF.

The chain joins TRBV6-2 or TRBV6-3 to TRBJ1-5, with D perhaps matching TRBD1 (5 bases). V was pared by 2 bases and J by 5 bases, with 22 bases between. The CDR3 consists of 18 residues. Germline lookup yields CDR1 MNHEY and CDR2 SVGEGT. CDR3 DNA: TGTGCCAGCAGTTACGTAGAGGGGCGCGGGGGATCCCATCAGCCCCAGCATTTT. Encoded protein: CASSYVEGRGGSHQPQHF.

A single count supports this clone. The V gene is TRBV7-9, the J gene TRBJ1-3, with D uncertain. Trimming removed 1 base from V and 0 bases from J, with 10 bases in between. Germline lookup yields CDR1 SEHNR and CDR2 FQNEAQ (reference sequence). This CDR3 is built from 16 residues. Here the CDR3 DNA reads TGTGCCAGCAGCTTAGAAGGACCGATCTCTGGAAACACCATATATTTT. As protein: CASSLEGPISGNTIYF.

The chain uses TRBV19 and TRBJ1-5; D is ambiguous. Germline loops: CDR1 LNHDA, CDR2 SQIVND (reference sequence). The germline V and J ends were trimmed by 7 bases and 3 bases, with 16 bases remaining between them. The CDR3 extends over 15 amino acids. The CDR3 coding sequence is TGTGCCAGTAATTTTCACCTCGGGAACAATCAGCCCCAGCATTTT. Its translation: CASNFHLGNNQPQHF.

The chain links TRBV2 to TRBJ2-1; 13 bases are a match to TRBD2. This CDR3 is built from 16 residues. Germline V gene lookup returns CDR1 SNHLY and CDR2 FYNNEI. The ends lost 0 bases at V and 8 bases at J; junction bases unmatched: 4. This chain's CDR3 is CASSEAGLAGLYEQFF. DNA for the CDR3: TGTGCCAGCAGTGAAGCGGGACTAGCGGGACTCTATGAGCAGTTCTTC.

This clone came up once. The rearrangement uses TRBV7-2 and TRBJ1-3, with D maybe TRBD1 (6 bases). V was cut by 5 bases and J by 1 base, with 21 bases left in between. The CDR3 is 18 residues long. Germline values: CDR1 SGHTA, CDR2 FQGNSA. CDR3 sequence: CASSQFRRGPTSGNTIYF. DNA for the CDR3: TGTGCCAGCAGCCAATTCCGACGGGGGCCTACTTCTGGAAACACCATATATTTT.

The chain carries TRBV4-2 and TRBJ1-4, with D maybe TRBD1 (5 bases). The V end lost 0 bases, the J end lost 0 bases, and 8 bases lay between the germline ends. This CDR3 is 16 amino acids long. CDR1 and CDR2 from the germline V gene are LGHNA and YNFKEQ. CDR3 sequence reads: CASSQEGHATNEKLFF. CDR3 bases: TGTGCCAGCAGCCAAGAGGGGCATGCAACTAATGAAAAACTGTTTTTT.

This rearrangement joins TRBV7-9 to TRBJ1-2; D is unclear. Germline values: CDR1 SEHNR, CDR2 FQNEAQ (reference sequence). Trimming removed 1 base from V and 2 bases from J, with 11 bases in between. The CDR3 runs 15 residues. The CDR3 reads CASSLDGTRNYGYTF. DNA for the CDR3: TGTGCCAGCAGCTTAGATGGTACTCGAAACTATGGCTACACCTTC.

This chain uses TRBV7-6 with TRBJ2-7; D remains ambiguous. The CDR3 extends over 15 amino acids. The V and J ends lost 5 bases and 0 bases respectively, with 14 bases between them. The germline CDR1 and CDR2 sequences are SGHVS and FNYEAQ. The CDR3 region is CASSPRPSSSYEQYF. The CDR3 coding sequence is TGTGCCAGCAGCCCAAGGCCGTCTAGCTCCTACGAGCAGTACTTC.

The V gene is TRBV12-5, the J gene TRBJ2-1; 7 bases are a match to TRBD1. The trim removed 2 bases at V and 7 bases at J, leaving 8 bases unmatched. The CDR3 runs to 15 residues. CDR1 and CDR2 from the germline V gene are LGHNT and FRNRAP. CDR3 sequence: CASGLQGVSWNEQFF. In nucleotides, the CDR3 is TGTGCTAGTGGTTTGCAGGGGGTATCTTGGAATGAGCAGTTCTTC. Together with reference TRBV12-5 and TRBJ2-1, the CDR3 gives the full variable domain: DARVTQTPRHKVTEMGQEVTMRCQPILGHNTVFWYRQTMMQGLELLAYFRNRAPLDDSGMPKDRFSAEMPDATLATLKIQPSEPRDSAVYFCASGLQGVSWNEQFFGPGTRLTVL.

The genes are TRBV28 and TRBJ2-7, with 11 positions matching TRBD1. The CDR3 covers 19 residues. Per germline, CDR1 MDHEN and CDR2 SYDVKM. Written as DNA, the CDR3 is TGTGCGACCAACGGCGGGGGATATCGTAGGGACAGGGGGTCTTACGAGCAGTACTTC. Protein sequence: CATNGGGYRRDRGSYEQYF.

This chain connects TRBV7-2 to TRBJ1-5; no clear D gene. Trimming removed 3 bases at V and 6 bases at J, with 12 bases between. Germline V gives CDR1 SGHTA, CDR2 FQGNSA. CDR3 size: 14 residues. Written as DNA, the CDR3 is TGTGCCAGCAGCTTGGACGGTTTGCGTCAGCCCCAGCATTTT. It is translated as CASSLDGLRQPQHF.

The chain links TRBV5-6 to TRBJ2-5; 7 bases align to TRBD2. The V segment lost 4 bases and the J segment 2 bases; nucleotides outside the gene matches: 5. This CDR3 spans 14 amino acids. CDR1 and CDR2 (germline): SGHDT, YYEEEE. CDR3 loop: CASSQIGGQETQYF. The CDR3 region has the DNA TGTGCCAGCAGCCAAATCGGGGGGCAAGAGACCCAGTACTTC.

The rearrangement links TRBV18 to TRBJ2-7; D uncertain. Trimming took off 3 bases at V and 0 bases at J, with 9 bases between the two ends. The V gene's germline CDR1 is KGHSH and CDR2 LQKENI. The CDR3 runs to 14 residues. The CDR3 DNA reads TGTGCCAGCTCACCCGGGTTTTCCTCCTACGAGCAGTACTTC. It codes for CASSPGFSSYEQYF. The full variable domain, its missing parts supplied by reference TRBV18 and TRBJ2-7, is NAGVMQNPRHLVRRRGQEARLRCSPMKGHSHVYWYRQLPEEGLKFMVYLQKENIIDESGMPKERFSAEFPKEGPSILRIQQVVRGDSAAYFCASSPGFSSYEQYFGPGTRLTVT.

This chain connects TRBV6-1 to TRBJ1-2; 11 bases map to TRBD1. In germline, CDR1 is MNHNS, CDR2 SASEGT. This CDR3 region has 16 residues. The junction had 4 bases not matched to a gene; V was cut back by 4 bases and J by 0 bases. Written as DNA, the CDR3 is TGTGCCAGCAGTGGGGACAGGGGGGGAGCTAACTATGGCTACACCTTC. Its translation is CASSGDRGGANYGYTF.

J is TRBJ2-5 and V is TRBV7-9, with D perhaps assigned TRBD1 or TRBD2 (5 bases each). The CDR3 has 14 amino acids. V was cut by 1 base and J by 2 bases, with 8 bases left in between. Germline lookup yields CDR1 SEHNR and CDR2 FQNEAQ (reference sequence). CDR3 residues: CASSLGGVQETQYF. In DNA, the CDR3 is TGTGCCAGCAGCTTAGGAGGGGTTCAAGAGACCCAGTACTTC.

This chain uses TRBV5-1 with TRBJ1-1; D is uncertain. This CDR3 has 14 amino acids. V was trimmed by 3 bases and J by 0 bases, leaving 9 bases between them. Germline CDR1 is SGHRS and CDR2 is YFSETQ. In DNA, the CDR3 is TGCGCCAGCAGCTCTACCGACTTGAACACTGAAGCTTTCTTT. It yields the protein CASSSTDLNTEAFF.

The chain links TRBV7-2 to TRBJ1-6; D is undetermined. Trimming cost V 3 bases and J 3 bases, with 6 bases left between them. Germline CDR1 SGHTA, CDR2 FQGNSA. This CDR3 spans 14 amino acids. The chain's CDR3 is CASSFEHYNSPLHF. The DNA of the CDR3 is TGTGCCAGCAGCTTTGAGCACTATAATTCACCCCTCCACTTT.

This sequence joins TRBV5-1 and TRBJ2-3; D not certain. V gave up 4 bases and J gave up 2 bases, with 11 bases separating them. This CDR3 spans 14 amino acids. Germline assignment: CDR1 SGHRS and CDR2 YFSETQ. CDR3: CASSDPGFTDTQYF. The DNA for the CDR3 is TGCGCCAGCAGCGATCCAGGATTCACAGATACGCAGTATTTT.

In this sample, this clone turned up a few times. The chain recombines TRBV13 with TRBJ2-5, with 10 bases fitting TRBD2. The V gene end was trimmed by 5 bases and the J gene end by 0 bases; junction bases not matched to a gene: 12. Germline lookup yields CDR1 PRHDT and CDR2 FYEKMQ (reference sequence). The CDR3 contains 18 residues. CDR3 sequence: CASSPSSGRTWYQETQYF. The CDR3 DNA reads as TGTGCCAGCAGCCCTTCTAGCGGGAGAACTTGGTACCAAGAGACCCAGTACTTC. Complete variable domain (other parts from reference TRBV13 and TRBJ2-5): AAGVIQSPRHLIKEKRETATLKCYPIPRHDTVYWYQQGPGQDPQFLISFYEKMQSDKGSIPDRFSAQQFSDYHSELNMSSLELGDSALYFCASSPSSGRTWYQETQYFGPGTRLLVL.

The gene calls are TRBV11-2 and TRBJ2-5; weak D call: TRBD2 (6 bases). The CDR3 spans 13 residues. Between the trimmed V and J ends, which lost 5 bases and 5 bases, there was a span of 12 bases. Germline-derived CDR1 and CDR2 are SGHAT and FQNNGV. As DNA, the CDR3 is TGTGCCAGCAGCCCAGGGAGGACGGAGACCCAGTACTTC. Its translation is CASSPGRTETQYF.